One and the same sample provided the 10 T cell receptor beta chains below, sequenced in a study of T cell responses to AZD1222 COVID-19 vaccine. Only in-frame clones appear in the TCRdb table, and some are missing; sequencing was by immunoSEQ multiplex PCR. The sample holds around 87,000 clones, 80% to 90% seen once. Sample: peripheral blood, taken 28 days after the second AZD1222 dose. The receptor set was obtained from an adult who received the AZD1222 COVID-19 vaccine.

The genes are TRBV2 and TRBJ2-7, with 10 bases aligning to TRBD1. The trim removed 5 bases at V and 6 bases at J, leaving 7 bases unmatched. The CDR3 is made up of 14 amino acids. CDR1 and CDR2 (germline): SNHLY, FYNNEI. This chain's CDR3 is CASSPGTGDSEQYF. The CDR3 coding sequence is TGTGCCAGCAGTCCCGGGACAGGGGATTCCGAGCAGTACTTC. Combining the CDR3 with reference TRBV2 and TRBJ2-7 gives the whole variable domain EPEVTQTPSHQVTQMGQEVILRCVPISNHLYFYWYRQILGQKVEFLVSFYNNEISEKSEIFDDQFSVERPDGSNFTLKIRSTKLEDSAMYFCASSPGTGDSEQYFGPGTRLTVT.

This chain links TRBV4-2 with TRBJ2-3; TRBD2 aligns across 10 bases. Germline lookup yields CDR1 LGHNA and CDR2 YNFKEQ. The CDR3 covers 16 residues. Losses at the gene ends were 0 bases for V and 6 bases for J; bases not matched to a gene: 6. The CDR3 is CASSQDTLAGADTQYF. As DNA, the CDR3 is TGTGCCAGCAGCCAAGATACCCTAGCGGGGGCGGATACGCAGTATTTT.

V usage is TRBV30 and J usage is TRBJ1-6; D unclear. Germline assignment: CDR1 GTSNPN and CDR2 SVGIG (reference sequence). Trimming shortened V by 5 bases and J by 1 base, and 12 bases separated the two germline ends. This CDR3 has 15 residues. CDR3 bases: TGTGCCTGGGACCCTGTACAGTCCTATAATTCACCCCTCCACTTT. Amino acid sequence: CAWDPVQSYNSPLHF.

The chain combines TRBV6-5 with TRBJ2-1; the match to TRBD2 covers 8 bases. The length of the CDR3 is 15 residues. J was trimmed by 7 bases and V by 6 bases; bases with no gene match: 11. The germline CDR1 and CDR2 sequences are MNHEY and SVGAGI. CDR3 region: CASSPGGAASNEQFF. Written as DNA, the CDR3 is TGTGCCAGCAGCCCGGGAGGGGCGGCCAGTAATGAGCAGTTCTTC.

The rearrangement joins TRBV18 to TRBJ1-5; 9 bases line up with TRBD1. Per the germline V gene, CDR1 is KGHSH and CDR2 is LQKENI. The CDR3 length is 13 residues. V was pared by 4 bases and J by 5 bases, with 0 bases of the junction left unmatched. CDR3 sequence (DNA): TGTGCCAGCTCACGGGACAGGGATCAGCCCCAGCATTTT. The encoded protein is CASSRDRDQPQHF.

In DNA form, the CDR3 reads TGTGCCAGCCGGGAGGGTGGGTACAATGAGCAGTTCTTC. Encoded protein: CASREGGYNEQFF. The chain combines TRBV6-5 with TRBJ2-1; TRBD2 aligns across 8 bases. Trimming took 8 bases from V and 4 from J; bases not matched to a gene: 4. This CDR3 comprises 13 residues. Germline V gene sequence: CDR1 MNHEY, CDR2 SVGAGI.

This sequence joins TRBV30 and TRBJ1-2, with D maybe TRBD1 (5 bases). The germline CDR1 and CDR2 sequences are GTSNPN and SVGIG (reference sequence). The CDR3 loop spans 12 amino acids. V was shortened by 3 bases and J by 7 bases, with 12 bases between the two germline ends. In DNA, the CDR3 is TGTGCCTGGAGCCGAGATGGGGGTGGCTACACCTTC. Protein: CAWSRDGGGYTF.

The CDR3 spells CASSQLDRGGYTF. The CDR3 DNA sequence: TGTGCCAGCAGCCAACTTGACAGGGGCGGCTACACCTTC. The J gene is TRBJ1-2, the V gene TRBV4-2; 8 bases fit TRBD1. V was pared by 2 bases and J by 8 bases, with 4 bases of the junction left unmatched. CDR1 and CDR2 from the germline V gene are LGHNA and YNFKEQ. There are 13 residues in the CDR3.

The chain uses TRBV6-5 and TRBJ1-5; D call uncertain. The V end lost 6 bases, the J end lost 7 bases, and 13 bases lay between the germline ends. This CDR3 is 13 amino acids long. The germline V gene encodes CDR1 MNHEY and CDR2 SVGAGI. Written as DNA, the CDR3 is TGTGCCAGCAGAAGCATGGGAGCACAGCCCCAGCATTTT. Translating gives CASRSMGAQPQHF.

CDR3 in DNA: TGCGCCAGCAGCTTACCCTTGGGGCAGGGTCGTAGTCTCACAGATACGCAGTATTTT. It yields the protein CASSLPLGQGRSLTDTQYF. This chain connects TRBV5-1 to TRBJ2-3, with D possibly being TRBD1 (5 bases). V was trimmed by 2 bases and J by 2 bases, leaving 24 bases between them. The CDR3 extends over 19 amino acids. From germline, CDR1 is SGHRS and CDR2 YFSETQ.